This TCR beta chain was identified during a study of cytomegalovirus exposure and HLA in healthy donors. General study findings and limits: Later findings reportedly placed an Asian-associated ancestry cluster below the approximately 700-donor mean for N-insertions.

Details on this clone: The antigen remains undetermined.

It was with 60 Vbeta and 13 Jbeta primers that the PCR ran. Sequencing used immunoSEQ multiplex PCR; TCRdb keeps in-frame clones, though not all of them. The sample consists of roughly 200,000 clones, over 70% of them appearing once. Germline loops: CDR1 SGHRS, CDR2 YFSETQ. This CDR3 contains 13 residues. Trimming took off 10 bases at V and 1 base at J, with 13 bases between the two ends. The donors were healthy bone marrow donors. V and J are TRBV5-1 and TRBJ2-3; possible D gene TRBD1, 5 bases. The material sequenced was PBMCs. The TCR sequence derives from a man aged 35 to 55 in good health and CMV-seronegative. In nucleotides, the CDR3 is TGCGCCGCATCGGACACCGGCACAGATACGCAGTATTTT. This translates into CAASDTGTDTQYF.